The T cell receptor beta chain under discussion was sequenced for a study of Graves' ophthalmopathy and Graves' hyperthyroidism. For the study at large: Hyperthyroidism showing no ophthalmopathy within 18 months of follow-up was stable. Regarding the study as a whole: For predicting ophthalmopathy progression, the model had roughly 64% sensitivity and nearly 75% specificity. Discriminating ophthalmopathy from stable hyperthyroidism, a 13-signature model attained a sensitivity of 85% to 90% and a specificity of almost 83%.

Newly diagnosed, the hyperthyroidism patients had under 2 months' duration and were aged 18 to 65. Comment on this clonotype: Antigen: not known. An end of the junction does not agree with germline; a read error may underlie this.

The V gene's germline CDR1 is SGHRS and CDR2 YFSETQ. CDR3 length equals 14 residues. RNA transcripts were the template, and TCR beta CDR3 regions were amplified from them. HTBI-primed RT-PCR formed the first round, and a multiplex PCR formed the second. TCRdb itself ran the multiplex PCR reads through MiXCR, one entry per CDR3 protein. This table holds over a million distinct CDR3 sequences, 36% found once. Source material: peripheral blood or thyroid tissue (not recorded which). This TCR was recovered from an adult man with Graves' hyperthyroidism. The chain carries TRBV5-1 and TRBJ1-5; D is possibly TRBD1 (6 bases). The CDR3 loop reads CASSQEGGWQPQHF. Here the CDR3 DNA reads TGTGCCAGCAGCCAAGAGGGGGGGTGGCAGCCCCAGCATTTT.